This TCR beta chain is drawn from a study of blood T cell repertoires in COVID-19. The data were produced by immunoSEQ multiplex PCR, yet TCRdb's version contains in-frame clones alone and is incomplete. Of about 280,000 clones in the sample, approximately 81% are singletons; the top ten hold under 3%. This study enrolled people aged about 18 to 90 from about two dozen US geographic areas. Sequencing was done on a sample of PBMCs or T cells enriched from blood (not recorded which). The TCR originated in a woman aged 50 to 60 who had recovered from COVID-19.

The CDR3 is CASSYSRTGTGTF. The DNA for the CDR3 is TGTGCCAGCAGTTACTCGAGGACAGGGACGGGAACCTTC. The chain joins TRBV6-5 to TRBJ1-2; 8 bases agree with TRBD1. Germline V gives CDR1 MNHEY, CDR2 SVGAGI. This CDR3 has 13 amino acids. J gave up 14 bases and V 0 bases, and 8 bases lay outside the gene matches.